This T cell receptor beta chain was recovered during a study of T cells in Graves' hyperthyroidism and ophthalmopathy. It was RNA transcripts that yielded the amplified TCR beta CDR3 regions. RT-PCR in the first round (using the HTBI primer set) targeted the TCR CDR3. Using its own MiXCR run on the multiplex PCR reads, TCRdb lists one record per CDR3 protein. The data hold hundreds of thousands of distinct CDR3 sequences, with approximately 14% observed a single time. Ten or more counts support this clonotype. The CDR3 has 14 residues. Germline V gene sequence: CDR1 MNHEY, CDR2 SMNVEV (reference sequence). The V end was cut by 5 bases, the J end by 5 bases, with 13 bases between.

The sample was blood. The TCR originated in a woman aged 45-59 years with Graves' ophthalmopathy. The chain joins TRBV27 to TRBJ2-1; D perhaps matches TRBD2 (6 bases). CDR3 DNA: TGTGCCAGCAGTCCCTACGGGACTCACAATGAGCAGTTCTTC. It translates to CASSPYGTHNEQFF.